A selection of T cell receptor beta chains follows, all from one sample in a study of shared T cell receptors in the human thymus. The protocol was immunoSEQ multiplex PCR, while the TCRdb copy is restricted to in-frame clones and leaves out a portion. The data contain about 380,000 clones, 85% to 95% of them singletons. What was sequenced was thymocytes. These TCRs come from a human donor. Each CDR3 is given with its conserved first and last residue. A D gene is named only where the DNA matches it firmly.

cdr3_nt: TGTGCCAGCAATTCGAGGGCTCCAGATACGCAGTATTTT; cdr3_aa: CASNSRAPDTQYF; d_call: .; v_call: TRBV2; j_call: TRBJ2-3
cdr3_nt: TGCGCCAGCAGTTTGGGGTTAGGGGCTAGCGGTTTCAACAATGAGCAGTTCTTC; cdr3_aa: CASSLGLGASGFNNEQFF; d_call: TRBD2; v_call: TRBV5-1; j_call: TRBJ2-1
cdr3_nt: TGCGCCAGCAGCCCCCCGGGACAGGGGTGCGAGCAGTACTTC; cdr3_aa: CASSPPGQGCEQYF; d_call: TRBD1; v_call: TRBV5-1; j_call: TRBJ2-7
cdr3_nt: TGTGCCAGCAGTTTAAGGTCGGGCAGCAATCAGCCCCAGCATTTT; cdr3_aa: CASSLRSGSNQPQHF; d_call: .; v_call: TRBV28; j_call: TRBJ1-5
cdr3_nt: TGTGCCAGCAGTCCCACGGAGGGGGGTCTAAATGGCTACACCTTC; cdr3_aa: CASSPTEGGLNGYTF; d_call: .; v_call: TRBV28; j_call: TRBJ1-2
cdr3_nt: TGTGCCACCAGAGCGAAGCGGGAGTGGAACGAGCAGTACTTC; cdr3_aa: CATRAKREWNEQYF; d_call: TRBD2; v_call: TRBV15; j_call: TRBJ2-7
cdr3_nt: TGTGCCAGCAGCTCCCCAGGGGGAGGGGAGGATGAGCAGTTCTTC; cdr3_aa: CASSSPGGGEDEQFF; d_call: .; v_call: TRBV7-3; j_call: TRBJ2-1
cdr3_nt: TGTGCCAGCAGCTTAGGGGGGACTAGGTCAAACAATGAGCAGTTCTTC; cdr3_aa: CASSLGGTRSNNEQFF; d_call: TRBD2; v_call: TRBV11-3; j_call: TRBJ2-1
cdr3_nt: TGTGCCAGCAGCCCGAAAAATGCTAGCGGGACATTGGGGCAGTTCTTC; cdr3_aa: CASSPKNASGTLGQFF; d_call: TRBD2; v_call: TRBV25-1; j_call: TRBJ2-1
cdr3_nt: TGTGCCAGTAATAGCCACCGACTAGCGGGAGATCTAAGCCTCAAGGGCCCCAAAAACATTCAGTACTTC; cdr3_aa: CASNSHRLAGDLSLKGPKNIQYF; d_call: TRBD2; v_call: TRBV19; j_call: TRBJ2-4